Below are 21 T cell receptor beta chains sequenced from a single sample in a study of control samples from healthy donors and cancer patients. The assay was immunoSEQ multiplex PCR, and TCRdb's table has in-frame clones only and misses some. The table includes tens of thousands of clones, more than 85% detected once. The sample taken for sequencing was blood. These receptors came from a woman aged 45-60 years in good health.

This clone came up a few times. The rearrangement links TRBV14 to TRBJ2-7, with 9 nucleotides matching TRBD1. This CDR3 has 15 amino acids. Germline CDR1 reads SGHDN; CDR2 reads FVKESK. V shed 2 bases, J shed 5 bases, and the junction held 7 bases outside the gene matches. The CDR3 DNA follows: TGTGCCAGCAGCCAATACAGGGGGCGATTGAACGAGCAGTACTTC. As protein: CASSQYRGRLNEQYF.

The sample holds one count of this clone. The chain joins TRBV25-1 to TRBJ1-1; 7 bases line up with TRBD1. J gave up 8 bases and V 2 bases, and 5 bases lay outside the gene matches. Per the germline V gene, CDR1 is MGHDK and CDR2 is SYGVNS. The CDR3 runs 13 residues. The CDR3 nucleotides read TGTGCCAGCAGTGAACCCGGGACAGCCGAAGCTTTCTTT. Translation gives CASSEPGTAEAFF.

The chain links TRBV5-1 to TRBJ2-1, with 9 bases aligning to TRBD1. The V gene end was trimmed by 5 bases and the J gene end by 7 bases; junction bases not matched to a gene: 4. The CDR3 runs to 13 residues. Per germline, CDR1 SGHRS and CDR2 YFSETQ. The CDR3 bases are TGCGCCAGCAGGGTTGGGACAGGGAATGAGCAGTTCTTC. Its protein product is CASRVGTGNEQFF.

The chain is built from TRBV10-3 and TRBJ1-2; D is possibly TRBD1 (5 bases). This CDR3 region has 13 residues. The germline CDR1 and CDR2 sequences are ENHRY and SYGVKD. V dropped 4 bases and J dropped 14 bases, with 20 bases sitting between them. CDR3 sequence (DNA): TGTGCCATCAGTGCTCGCGGGCAGGGAGAGGAGACCTTC. Translated, it gives CAISARGQGEETF.

The chain couples TRBV19 to TRBJ1-1, with 9 bases fitting TRBD1. Germline V gene lookup returns CDR1 LNHDA and CDR2 SQIVND (reference sequence). With 3 bases clipped from V and 5 bases from J, the junction kept 7 bases outside the gene matches. The CDR3 consists of 15 residues. The CDR3, as DNA: TGTGCCAGTAGTATCAACGGACAGGGGTTGACTGAAGCTTTCTTT. Translation: CASSINGQGLTEAFF.

The V and J genes are TRBV3-1 (or the pseudogene TRBV3-2) and TRBJ2-6; TRBD2 aligns across 9 bases. With V trimmed by 1 base and J by 1 base, 5 bases remained unmatched. CDR3 length equals 18 residues. Germline V gene sequence: CDR1 LGHDT, CDR2 YNNKEL (reference sequence). The CDR3: CASSQVLSGGSGANVLTF. In nucleotides, the CDR3 is TGTGCCAGCAGCCAAGTCCTTAGCGGGGGTTCTGGGGCCAACGTCCTGACTTTC.

The V and J genes are TRBV6-4 and TRBJ1-1; 8 bases are a match to TRBD1. In germline, CDR1 is MRHNA, CDR2 SNTAGT. This CDR3 contains 12 residues. With V trimmed by 11 bases and J by 3 bases, 5 bases remained unmatched. The CDR3 reads CAGQGDYTEAFF. The CDR3 bases are TGTGCCGGACAGGGTGACTACACTGAAGCTTTCTTT.

This clone came up once. The chain employs TRBV29-1 and TRBJ1-5; 7 positions match TRBD1. Trimming cost V 4 bases and J 5 bases; bases outside gene matches: 2. In germline, CDR1 is SQVTM, CDR2 ANQGSEA. There are 12 residues in the CDR3. The CDR3 reads CSVGDRDQPQHF. As DNA, the CDR3 is TGCAGCGTTGGAGACAGGGATCAGCCCCAGCATTTT. Full variable domain (missing parts from reference TRBV29-1 and TRBJ1-5): SAVISQKPSRDICQRGTSLTIQCQVDSQVTMMFWYRQQPGQSLTLIATANQGSEATYESGFVIDKFPISRPNLTFSTLTVSNMSPEDSSIYLCSVGDRDQPQHFGDGTRLSIL.

The chain carries TRBV15 and TRBJ1-2; 7 bases match TRBD1. The germline gives CDR1 LNHNV, CDR2 YYDKDF (reference sequence). The CDR3 contains 15 residues. With V trimmed by 3 bases and J by 10 bases, 14 bases remained unmatched. The CDR3 here is CATSRGSTGHRDYTF. The CDR3 DNA sequence: TGTGCCACCAGCAGGGGTTCGACAGGGCATCGCGACTACACCTTC.

V is TRBV5-5 and J is TRBJ2-7; unclear D gene. The CDR3 is made up of 14 amino acids. V shed 4 bases and J shed 3 bases, with 14 bases lying between them. Germline V lookup: CDR1 SGHKS, CDR2 YYEKEE (reference sequence). CDR3 amino acids: CASSPRTEDYEQYF. The CDR3 coding sequence is TGTGCCAGCAGCCCCCGGACCGAAGACTACGAGCAGTACTTC. The full variable domain, its missing parts supplied by reference TRBV5-5 and TRBJ2-7, is DAGVTQSPTHLIKTRGQQVTLRCSPISGHKSVSWYQQVLGQGPQFIFQYYEKEERGRGNFPDRFSARQFPNYSSELNVNALLLGDSALYLCASSPRTEDYEQYFGPGTRLTVT.

This chain's CDR3 is CASRRGVRSGANVLTF. DNA for the CDR3: TGTGCCAGTAGGAGGGGGGTTCGCTCTGGGGCCAACGTCCTGACTTTC. The V call is TRBV19, the J call TRBJ2-6; TRBD1 or TRBD2 may be the D gene (6 bases each). The CDR3 covers 16 residues. CDR1 and CDR2 from the germline V gene are LNHDA and SQIVND (reference sequence). V was shortened by 6 bases and J by 0 bases, with 12 bases between the two germline ends.

The chain employs TRBV7-2 and TRBJ1-2, with 9 bases aligning to TRBD1. The length of the CDR3 is 16 residues. Germline values: CDR1 SGHTA, CDR2 FQGNSA. V dropped 1 base and J dropped 7; count of bases not matched to a gene: 10. CDR3 in DNA: TGTGCCAGCAGCTTAGGGCTTGGGGGACAGGGTCTTGGCTACACCTTC. Residues: CASSLGLGGQGLGYTF.

The chain joins TRBV9 to TRBJ2-6; unclear D gene. V lost 4 bases to trimming and J lost 3 bases, with 8 bases between them. Germline V gene lookup returns CDR1 SGDLS and CDR2 YYNGEE. This CDR3 is 14 amino acids long. In nucleotides, the CDR3 is TGTGCCAGCAGCACCCGGTATGGGGCCAACGTCCTGACTTTC. This codes for CASSTRYGANVLTF.

This clone was picked up a small number of times. The chain has TRBV29-1 and TRBJ2-3, with D uncertain. From germline, CDR1 is SQVTM and CDR2 ANQGSEA. The length of the CDR3 is 12 residues. Trimming took 7 bases from V and 2 from J, leaving 10 bases between them. CDR3 sequence reads: CSGGSLTDTQYF. CDR3 DNA sequence: TGCAGCGGGGGTTCACTCACAGATACGCAGTATTTT.

The chain combines TRBV7-8 with TRBJ2-2; D gene ambiguous. With 2 bases removed from V and 2 bases from J, the gap between germline ends came to 9 bases. The CDR3 runs to 15 residues. The V gene's germline CDR1 is SGHVS and CDR2 FQNEAQ. The CDR3 nucleotides read TGTGCCAGCAGCTTATTCTGGGGTAACACCGGGGAGCTGTTTTTT. It specifies CASSLFWGNTGELFF.

The rearrangement joins TRBV7-2 to TRBJ1-6, with 7 bases lining up with TRBD1. V was clipped by 2 bases and J by 10 bases; unmatched bases: 14. Germline-derived CDR1 and CDR2 are SGHTA and FQGNSA. This CDR3 spans 17 amino acids. The CDR3 here is CASSLKGALRSRSPLHF. The CDR3 coding sequence is TGTGCCAGCAGCTTAAAGGGGGCGCTTCGGTCACGCTCACCCCTCCACTTT.

The chain carries TRBV11-2 and TRBJ2-7, with D perhaps TRBD1 (6 bases). V was pared by 5 bases and J by 3 bases, with 17 bases between. The CDR3 loop spans 15 amino acids. Germline-derived CDR1 and CDR2 are SGHAT and FQNNGV. The chain's CDR3 is CASSGGQRNYYEQYF. As DNA, the CDR3 is TGTGCCAGCAGCGGCGGACAGCGAAACTACTACGAGCAGTACTTC.

The chain employs TRBV12-2 and TRBJ2-7; the table gives TRBD2 as D, unverified against the DNA. TRBV12-2 is assigned pseudogene status. CDR3 length: 18 amino acids. The CDR3 reads CASRLEPSGRPSHYEQYF. The CDR3 coding sequence is TGTGCAAGTCGCTTAGAGCCTAGCGGGAGGCCTTCTCACTACGAGCAGTACTTC.

CDR3 sequence reads: CASSVAGHTEAFF. The CDR3 region has the DNA TGTGCCAGCAGCGTAGCTGGACACACTGAAGCTTTCTTT. The chain joins TRBV9 to TRBJ1-1; D gene ambiguous. Germline V gene sequence: CDR1 SGDLS, CDR2 YYNGEE. V lost 0 bases and J lost 3, with 6 bases in between. This CDR3 spans 13 amino acids.

This chain connects TRBV18 to TRBJ1-2; 7 positions match TRBD1. CDR1 is KGHSH and CDR2 is LQKENI in the germline V gene. J lost 4 bases, V lost 4 bases, and 6 bases had no gene match. The CDR3 totals 14 residues. CDR3 amino acids: CASSQGKGAYGYTF. The CDR3 DNA follows: TGTGCCAGCTCACAGGGAAAGGGGGCCTATGGCTACACCTTC. The full variable domain, in which reference TRBV18 and TRBJ1-2 provide the parts outside the CDR3, is NAGVMQNPRHLVRRRGQEARLRCSPMKGHSHVYWYRQLPEEGLKFMVYLQKENIIDESGMPKERFSAEFPKEGPSILRIQQVVRGDSAAYFCASSQGKGAYGYTFGSGTRLTVV.

V usage is TRBV19 and J usage is TRBJ1-5, with D hard to call. V was pared by 3 bases and J by 9 bases, with 12 bases between. This CDR3 has 13 residues. Germline loops: CDR1 LNHDA, CDR2 SQIVND (reference sequence). CDR3 nucleotides: TGTGCCAGTAGTATTTCGGCCATCCGGCCCCAGCATTTT. It translates to CASSISAIRPQHF.